This is a list of T cell receptor beta chains from one sample in a study of cytomegalovirus exposure and HLA in healthy donors. The table came from immunoSEQ multiplex PCR; TCRdb's copy has only in-frame clones and leaves some out. The sample carries roughly 100,000 clones, 60% to 80% recorded once. Sequencing was carried out using PBMCs. The origin of the receptors is a woman aged 40 to 50 in good health and CMV-seropositive. Both conserved end residues are part of each CDR3. D genes are given only for firm matches. Clone sizes are given selectively: once, few, many, or a class where the clone is expanded.

>TRBJ2-7|NA|NA|TRBV5-1
TGCGCCAGCAGCTTACAGGGCTCAAGGTACGAGCAGTACTTC
CASSLQGSRYEQYF
>TRBJ2-7|NA|NA|TRBV11-2
TGTGCCAGCAGGACCCCGGCGGTCCCCGAGCAGTACTTC
CASRTPAVPEQYF
>TRBJ1-1|TRBD1|NA|TRBV5-1
TGCGCCAGCAGCTCCCTCACAGGGGGCAACACTGAAGCTTTCTTT
CASSSLTGGNTEAFF
>TRBJ1-5|NA|few|TRBV27
TGTGCCAGCAGTTTACTTGGGGGAGGGCAGAATCAGCCCCAGCATTTT
CASSLLGGGQNQPQHF
>TRBJ1-2|NA|NA|TRBV4-1
TGCGCCAGCAGCCAAGAGAGGTATCTCGGGTACGGCTACACCTTC
CASSQERYLGYGYTF
>TRBJ1-3|NA|NA|TRBV5-5
TGTGCCAGCAGCTACCGGACCTTTTCGGGAGACACCATATATTTT
CASSYRTFSGDTIYF
>TRBJ1-1|NA|many|TRBV25-1
TGTGCCAGCAGTGACCCCCTAGGAACTTTCTTT
CASSDPLGTFF
>TRBJ1-4|TRBD1|NA|TRBV5-1
TGCGCCAGCAGCTTGGTTGGGACAGTCAATGAAAAACTGTTTTTT
CASSLVGTVNEKLFF
>TRBJ2-7|TRBD2|once|TRBV25-1
TGTGCCAGCAGTGGAGCTGCGGGGGGGACCTCCTACGAGCAGTACTTC
CASSGAAGGTSYEQYF
>TRBJ2-7|NA|NA|TRBV11-2
TGTGCCAGCAGCTCGACAGAGTACGAGCAGTACTTC
CASSSTEYEQYF
>TRBJ1-5|NA|few|TRBV13
TGTGCCAGCAGCTTAGCGGGTCAGCCCCAGCATTTT
CASSLAGQPQHF
>TRBJ2-3|TRBD1|few|TRBV2
TGTGCCAGCAGTTTCCGGACAGGGGGCACAGATACGCAGTATTTT
CASSFRTGGTDTQYF
>TRBJ2-3|NA|NA|TRBV9
TGTGCCAGCAGCGTAGGCAGGGCAGATACGCAGTATTTT
CASSVGRADTQYF
>TRBJ2-1|NA|NA|TRBV5-1
TGCGCCAGCAGCTTGGAGCGGTTATCGATCAACAATGAGCAGTTCTTC
CASSLERLSINNEQFF
>TRBJ2-5|TRBD2|NA|TRBV5-1
TGCGCCAGCAGCGTTGAGGGGACTAGCCAAGAGACCCAGTACTTC
CASSVEGTSQETQYF
>TRBJ2-7|TRBD2|NA|TRBV4-1
TGCGCCAGCAGCCAAGGTGGAGGGACTAGCGGGAGGGAGCAGTACTTC
CASSQGGGTSGREQYF
>TRBJ2-7|NA|NA|TRBV27
TGTGCCAGCAGTCCCCTAACCCAACTCTCCTACGAGCAGTACTTC
CASSPLTQLSYEQYF
>TRBJ1-2|NA|NA|TRBV7-6
TGTGCCAGCAGCCCCCGGGCGGGAGACTATGGCTACACCTTC
CASSPRAGDYGYTF
>TRBJ2-3|NA|NA|TRBV5-1
TGCGCCAGCAGCCCAGGAGCGGGCCCTAGCACAGATACGCAGTATTTT
CASSPGAGPSTDTQYF
>TRBJ2-5|NA|NA|TRBV7-9
TGTGCCAGCAGCTTATTTCCACTAGGGGGCCAAGAGACCCAGTACTTC
CASSLFPLGGQETQYF
>TRBJ1-6|TRBD1|NA|TRBV28
TGTGCCAGCAGGGGTCGAATTGGGACAGGGGGCAATTCACCCCTCCACTTT
CASRGRIGTGGNSPLHF
>TRBJ1-5|NA|NA|TRBV19
TGTGCCAGTAGTATAGATGAAACGTCGAGACAGCTAGATAGCAATCAGCCCCAGCATTTT
CASSIDETSRQLDSNQPQHF
>TRBJ2-6|NA|once|TRBV7-7
TGTGCTAGCACCCAAGCGGGGGCCAACGTCCTGACTTTC
CASTQAGANVLTF
>TRBJ2-7|NA|NA|TRBV11-2
TGTGCCAGCAGCCCAGACCCCGGGGGATTCTACGAGCAGTACTTC
CASSPDPGGFYEQYF
>TRBJ2-3|TRBD2|once|TRBV11-3
TGTGCCAGCAGCTCCAAGCGGGGGCGCACAGATACGCAGTATTTT
CASSSKRGRTDTQYF
>TRBJ1-4|NA|once|TRBV18
TGTGCCAGCTCACCACTACAGGGATCGGGCGAAAAACTGTTTTTT
CASSPLQGSGEKLFF
>TRBJ1-1|NA|NA|TRBV7-8
TGTGCCAGCAGCCCCACCAGGGTTATGAACACTGAAGCTTTCTTT
CASSPTRVMNTEAFF
>TRBJ2-3|NA|NA|TRBV7-9
TGTGCCAGCAGCTTATTATCGGATACGCAGTATTTT
CASSLLSDTQYF
>TRBJ1-2|NA|once|TRBV6-1
TGTGCCAGCAGTGAGCGGCCAAACTATGGCTACACCTTC
CASSERPNYGYTF
>TRBJ2-3|NA|once|TRBV7-2
TGTGCCAGCAGCTTCGTTACAGATACGCAGTATTTT
CASSFVTDTQYF
>TRBJ1-1|NA|few|TRBV10-3
TGTGCCATCAGTGGAGGGACTGCCTTCGGAGCTTTCTTT
CAISGGTAFGAFF
>TRBJ2-7|NA|NA|TRBV5-4
TGTGCCAGCAGCTCATGGGCCCTGTCCGGCGAGCAGTACTTC
CASSSWALSGEQYF
>TRBJ2-1|TRBD1|once|TRBV7-9
TGTGCCAGCAGCTACTGGGGACAGGGGGCGTATGAGCAGTTCTTC
CASSYWGQGAYEQFF
>TRBJ1-1|NA|once|TRBV18
TGTGCCAGCTCACCACCGGGCAGAGAGAACACTGAAGCTTTCTTT
CASSPPGRENTEAFF
>TRBJ1-1|NA|NA|TRBV28
TGTGCCAGCAGTTTATCGGGTGTGAACACTGAAGCTTTCTTT
CASSLSGVNTEAFF
>TRBJ2-1|TRBD2|NA|TRBV19
TGTGCCAGTACCACCCGGACTAGCGGGAGGCCCGCCCCGGGGGGGCAGTTCTTC
CASTTRTSGRPAPGGQFF
>TRBJ2-1|TRBD2|few|TRBV27
TGTGCCAGCAGTGGACTAGCGCATTACAATGAGCAGTTCTTC
CASSGLAHYNEQFF
>TRBJ2-3|NA|NA|TRBV2
TGTGCCAGCAGTCTCACAGATACGCAGTATTTT
CASSLTDTQYF
>TRBJ2-1|TRBD2|once|TRBV5-1
TGCGCCAGCAGCTTGGCCGGGACTAGCGGGAGTACCTGGGATGGTGAGCAGTTCTTC
CASSLAGTSGSTWDGEQFF
>TRBJ1-2|TRBD1|few|TRBV6-5
TGTGCCAGCAGCCTAACGGACAGGGGGAACTATGGCTACACCTTC
CASSLTDRGNYGYTF
>TRBJ2-1|TRBD1|NA|TRBV5-1
TGCGCCAGCAGCTTACAGGGGTACAATGAGCAGTTCTTC
CASSLQGYNEQFF
>TRBJ2-3|NA|NA|TRBV14
TGTGCCAGCAGCCAAGATTGGGCGACGGCCCGCACAGATACGCAGTATTTT
CASSQDWATARTDTQYF
>TRBJ2-3|TRBD2|NA|TRBV28
TGTGCCAGCAGCGGGCTGCGGGAGACAGATACGCAGTATTTT
CASSGLRETDTQYF
>TRBJ1-5|TRBD1|few|TRBV28
TGTGCCAGCAGTGAGGGACAGGGGTTTCGGCAGCCCCAGCATTTT
CASSEGQGFRQPQHF
>TRBJ2-3|TRBD2|NA|TRBV10-3
TGTGCCATCACTCGCGGACTAGCGGGGTACACAGATACGCAGTATTTT
CAITRGLAGYTDTQYF
>TRBJ1-5|NA|NA|TRBV18
TGTGCCAGCTCACCCTCAGATCAGCCCCAGCATTTT
CASSPSDQPQHF
>TRBJ1-4|NA|NA|TRBV11-3
TGTGCCAGCAGCGCCCGACGGGGTAATGAAAAACTGTTTTTT
CASSARRGNEKLFF
>TRBJ2-7|NA|NA|TRBV4-1
TGCGCCAGCAGCCAAGGACGACTGGCCGAGCAGTACTTC
CASSQGRLAEQYF
>TRBJ2-7|NA|NA|TRBV28
TGTGCCAGCAGTTTGGGGGGTCTCCCATCCTACGAGCAGTACTTC
CASSLGGLPSYEQYF
>TRBJ2-7|TRBD2|NA|TRBV11-2
TGTGCCAGCAGCCTCTCGGGGGGGACTCCCTACGAGCAGTACTTC
CASSLSGGTPYEQYF
>TRBJ2-1|NA|NA|TRBV29-1
TGCAGCGTTGCAGGCGGGACGAGCTCCTACAATGAGCAGTTCTTC
CSVAGGTSSYNEQFF
>TRBJ2-1|TRBD2|NA|TRBV9
TGTGCCAGCAGCGTACTAGCGGGAGGTGGTCAGGGGTACAATGAGCAGTTCTTC
CASSVLAGGGQGYNEQFF